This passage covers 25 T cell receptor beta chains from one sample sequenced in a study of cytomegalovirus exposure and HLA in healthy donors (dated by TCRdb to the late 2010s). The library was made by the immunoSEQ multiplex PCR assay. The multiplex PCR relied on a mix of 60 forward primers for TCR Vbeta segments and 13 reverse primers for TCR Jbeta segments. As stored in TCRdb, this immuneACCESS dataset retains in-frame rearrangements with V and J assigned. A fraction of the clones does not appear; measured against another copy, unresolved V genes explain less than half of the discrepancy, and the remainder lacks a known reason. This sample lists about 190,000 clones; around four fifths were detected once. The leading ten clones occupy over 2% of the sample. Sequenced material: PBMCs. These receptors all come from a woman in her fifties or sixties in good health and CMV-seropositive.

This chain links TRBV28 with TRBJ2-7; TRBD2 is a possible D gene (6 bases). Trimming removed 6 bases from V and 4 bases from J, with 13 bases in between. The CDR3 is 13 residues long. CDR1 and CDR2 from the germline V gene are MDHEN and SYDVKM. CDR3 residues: CASREGRAYEQYF. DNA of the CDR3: TGTGCCAGCAGGGAGGGTCGGGCTTACGAGCAGTACTTC.

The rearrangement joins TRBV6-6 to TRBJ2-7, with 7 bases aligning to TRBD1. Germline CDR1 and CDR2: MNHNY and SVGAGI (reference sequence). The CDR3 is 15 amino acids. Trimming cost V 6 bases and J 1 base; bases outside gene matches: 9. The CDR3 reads CASSRDRVPSYEQYF. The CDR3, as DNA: TGTGCCAGCAGCCGAGACAGGGTACCTTCCTACGAGCAGTACTTC.

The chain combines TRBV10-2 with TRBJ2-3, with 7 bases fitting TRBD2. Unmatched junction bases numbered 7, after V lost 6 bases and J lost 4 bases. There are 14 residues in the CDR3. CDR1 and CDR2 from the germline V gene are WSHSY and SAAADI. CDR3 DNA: TGCGCCAGCAGCTCCCGGGACTACGCAGATACGCAGTATTTT. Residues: CASSSRDYADTQYF.

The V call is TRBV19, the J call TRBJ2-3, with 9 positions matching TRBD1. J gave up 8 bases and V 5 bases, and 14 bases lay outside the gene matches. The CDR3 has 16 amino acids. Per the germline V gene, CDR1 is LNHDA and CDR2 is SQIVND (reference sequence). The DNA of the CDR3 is TGTGCCAGTAGTGCCGCCGGGACAGGGATTAGCGGTACGCAGTATTTT. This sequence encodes CASSAAGTGISGTQYF. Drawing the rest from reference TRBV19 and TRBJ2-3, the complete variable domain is DGGITQSPKYLFRKEGQNVTLSCEQNLNHDAMYWYRQDPGQGLRLIYYSQIVNDFQKGDIAEGYSVSREKKESFPLTVTSAQKNPTAFYLCASSAAGTGISGTQYFGPGTRLTVL.

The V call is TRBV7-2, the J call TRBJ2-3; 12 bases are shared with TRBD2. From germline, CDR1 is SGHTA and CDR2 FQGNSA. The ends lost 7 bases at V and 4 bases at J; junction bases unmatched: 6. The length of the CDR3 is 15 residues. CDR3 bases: TGTGCCAGCAACCTAGCGGGGGGGCCGGCAGATACGCAGTATTTT. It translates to CASNLAGGPADTQYF.

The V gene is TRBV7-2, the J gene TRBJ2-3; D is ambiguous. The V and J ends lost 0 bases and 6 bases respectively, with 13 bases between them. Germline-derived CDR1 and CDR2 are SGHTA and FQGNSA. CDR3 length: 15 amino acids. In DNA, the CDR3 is TGTGCCAGCAGCTTAGCGCCCGAGTTAGTTGATACGCAGTATTTT. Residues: CASSLAPELVDTQYF.

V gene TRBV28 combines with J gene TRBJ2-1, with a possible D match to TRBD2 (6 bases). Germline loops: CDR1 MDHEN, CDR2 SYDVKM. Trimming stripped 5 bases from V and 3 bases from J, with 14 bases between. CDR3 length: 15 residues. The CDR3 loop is CASSPTRDFYNEQFF. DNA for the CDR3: TGTGCCAGCAGTCCCACTCGGGACTTCTACAATGAGCAGTTCTTC.

CDR3 in amino acids: CASSLGGSGGGKNEQFF. In nucleotides, the CDR3 is TGTGCCAGCAGCTTAGGGGGTAGCGGGGGGGGTAAGAATGAGCAGTTCTTC. V usage is TRBV7-3 and J usage is TRBJ2-1; 11 bases line up with TRBD2. Germline trimming cut 2 bases from V and 7 bases from J; bases unmatched to any gene: 10. The CDR3 extends over 17 amino acids. Germline values: CDR1 SGHTA, CDR2 FQGTGA.

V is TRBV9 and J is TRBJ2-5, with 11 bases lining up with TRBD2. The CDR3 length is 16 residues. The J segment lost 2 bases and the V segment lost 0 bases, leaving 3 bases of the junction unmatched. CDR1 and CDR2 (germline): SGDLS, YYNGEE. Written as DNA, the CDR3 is TGTGCCAGCAGCGTAGAGTCTAGCGGGGGGCAAGAGACCCAGTACTTC. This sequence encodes CASSVESSGGQETQYF.

The DNA of the CDR3 is TGTGCCAGCAAAGGTGGCAGGGGTTACGAGCAGTACTTC. Translated: CASKGGRGYEQYF. The V and J genes are TRBV6-5 and TRBJ2-7; maybe TRBD1 (6 bases). Trimming took 7 bases from V and 4 from J, leaving 14 bases between them. This CDR3 has 13 amino acids. Germline CDR1 and CDR2: MNHEY and SVGAGI.

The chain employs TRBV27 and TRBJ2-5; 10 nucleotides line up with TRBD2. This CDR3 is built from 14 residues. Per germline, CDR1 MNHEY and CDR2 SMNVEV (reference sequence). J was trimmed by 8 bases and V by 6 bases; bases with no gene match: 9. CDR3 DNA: TGTGCCAGCAGAGAACTAGCGGGGAGTAATACCCAGTACTTC. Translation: CASRELAGSNTQYF.

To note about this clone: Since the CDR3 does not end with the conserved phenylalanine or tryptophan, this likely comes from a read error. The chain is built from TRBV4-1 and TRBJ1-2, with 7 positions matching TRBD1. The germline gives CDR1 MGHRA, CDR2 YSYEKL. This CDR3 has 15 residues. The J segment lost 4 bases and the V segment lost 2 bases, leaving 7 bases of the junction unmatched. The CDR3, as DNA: TGCGCCAGCAGCCAACCCAAGGACAGGAGCTATGGCTACACCCTC. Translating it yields CASSQPKDRSYGYTL.

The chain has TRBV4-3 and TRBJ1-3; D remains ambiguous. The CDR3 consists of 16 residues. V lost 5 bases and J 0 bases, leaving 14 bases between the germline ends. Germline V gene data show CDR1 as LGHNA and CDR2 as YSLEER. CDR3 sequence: CASSLQTGDSGNTIYF. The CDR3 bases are TGCGCCAGCAGCTTACAAACGGGAGACTCTGGAAACACCATATATTTT.

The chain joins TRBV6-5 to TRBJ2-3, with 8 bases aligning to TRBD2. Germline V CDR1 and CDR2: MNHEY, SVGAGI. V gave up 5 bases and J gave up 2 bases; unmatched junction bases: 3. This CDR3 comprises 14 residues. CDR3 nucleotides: TGTGCCAGCAGTCGGGGGGGGGTCACAGATACGCAGTATTTT. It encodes CASSRGGVTDTQYF.

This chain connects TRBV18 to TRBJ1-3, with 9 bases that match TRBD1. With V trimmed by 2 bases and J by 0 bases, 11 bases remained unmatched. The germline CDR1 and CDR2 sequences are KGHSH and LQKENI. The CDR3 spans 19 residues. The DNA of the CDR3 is TGTGCCAGCTCACCAAGGTCGAGGGACAGGGCCCTCTCTGGAAACACCATATATTTT. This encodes CASSPRSRDRALSGNTIYF.

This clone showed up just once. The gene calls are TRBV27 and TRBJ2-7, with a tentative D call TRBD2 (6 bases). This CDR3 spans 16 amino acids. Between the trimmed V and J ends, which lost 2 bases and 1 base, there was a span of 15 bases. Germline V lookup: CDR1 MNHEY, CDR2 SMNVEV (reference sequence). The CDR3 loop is CASSLRGLQSSYEQYF. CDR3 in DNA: TGTGCCAGCAGTTTAAGGGGACTTCAAAGTTCCTACGAGCAGTACTTC.

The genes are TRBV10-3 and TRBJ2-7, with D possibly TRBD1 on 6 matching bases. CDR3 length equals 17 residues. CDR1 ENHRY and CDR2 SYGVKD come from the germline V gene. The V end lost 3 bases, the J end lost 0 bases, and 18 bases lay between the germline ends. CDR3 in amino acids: CAISDRHQGPLSYEQYF. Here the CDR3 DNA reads TGTGCCATCAGTGATAGACACCAGGGGCCCCTCTCCTACGAGCAGTACTTC.

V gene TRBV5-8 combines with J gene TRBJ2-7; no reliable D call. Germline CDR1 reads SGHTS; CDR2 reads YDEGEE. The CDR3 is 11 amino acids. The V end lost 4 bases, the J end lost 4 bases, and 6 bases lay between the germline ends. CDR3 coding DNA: TGTGCCAGCAGCCCCCGTTACGAGCAGTACTTC. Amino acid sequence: CASSPRYEQYF.

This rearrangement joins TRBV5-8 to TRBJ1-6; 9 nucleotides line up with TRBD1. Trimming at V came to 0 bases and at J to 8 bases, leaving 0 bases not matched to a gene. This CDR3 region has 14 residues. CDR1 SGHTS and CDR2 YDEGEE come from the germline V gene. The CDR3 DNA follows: TGTGCCAGCAGCTTGGGGACAGGGGATTCACCCCTCCACTTT. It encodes CASSLGTGDSPLHF. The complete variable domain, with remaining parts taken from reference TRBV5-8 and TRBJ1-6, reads EAGVTQSPTHLIKTRGQQATLRCSPISGHTSVYWYQQALGLGLQFLLWYDEGEERNRGNFPPRFSGRQFPNYSSELNVNALELEDSALYLCASSLGTGDSPLHFGNGTRLTVT.

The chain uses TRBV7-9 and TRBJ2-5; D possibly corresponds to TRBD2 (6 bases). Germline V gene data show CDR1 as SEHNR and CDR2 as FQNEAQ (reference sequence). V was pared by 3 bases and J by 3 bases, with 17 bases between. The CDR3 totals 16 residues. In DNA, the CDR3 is TGTGCCAGCAGCTTTTTAGGTCCGGGCGGGGAAGAGACCCAGTACTTC. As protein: CASSFLGPGGEETQYF.

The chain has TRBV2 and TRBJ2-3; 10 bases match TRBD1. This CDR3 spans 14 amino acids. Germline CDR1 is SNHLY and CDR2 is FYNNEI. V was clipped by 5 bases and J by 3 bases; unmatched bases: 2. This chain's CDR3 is CASSRQGATDTQYF. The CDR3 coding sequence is TGTGCCAGCAGTCGACAGGGGGCGACAGATACGCAGTATTTT. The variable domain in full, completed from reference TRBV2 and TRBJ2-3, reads EPEVTQTPSHQVTQMGQEVILRCVPISNHLYFYWYRQILGQKVEFLVSFYNNEISEKSEIFDDQFSVERPDGSNFTLKIRSTKLEDSAMYFCASSRQGATDTQYFGPGTRLTVL.

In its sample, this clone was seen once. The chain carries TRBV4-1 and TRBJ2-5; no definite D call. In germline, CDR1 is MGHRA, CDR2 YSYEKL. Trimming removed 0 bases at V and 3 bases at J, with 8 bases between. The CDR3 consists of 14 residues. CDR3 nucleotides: TGCGCCAGCAGCCAAGATTCTATCGAAGAGACCCAGTACTTC. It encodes CASSQDSIEETQYF.

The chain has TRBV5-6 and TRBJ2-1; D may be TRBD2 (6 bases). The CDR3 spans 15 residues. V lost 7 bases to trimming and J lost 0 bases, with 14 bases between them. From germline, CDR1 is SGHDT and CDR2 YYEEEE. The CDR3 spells CASWGERSSYNEQFF. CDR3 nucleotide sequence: TGTGCCAGCTGGGGGGAGCGGAGCTCCTACAATGAGCAGTTCTTC.

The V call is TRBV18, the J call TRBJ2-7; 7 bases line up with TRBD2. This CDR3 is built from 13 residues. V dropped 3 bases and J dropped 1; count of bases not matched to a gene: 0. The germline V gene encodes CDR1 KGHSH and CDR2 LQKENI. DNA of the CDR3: TGTGCCAGCTCACCGGGAGGGTCCTACGAGCAGTACTTC. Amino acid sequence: CASSPGGSYEQYF. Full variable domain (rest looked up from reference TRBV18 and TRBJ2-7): NAGVMQNPRHLVRRRGQEARLRCSPMKGHSHVYWYRQLPEEGLKFMVYLQKENIIDESGMPKERFSAEFPKEGPSILRIQQVVRGDSAAYFCASSPGGSYEQYFGPGTRLTVT.

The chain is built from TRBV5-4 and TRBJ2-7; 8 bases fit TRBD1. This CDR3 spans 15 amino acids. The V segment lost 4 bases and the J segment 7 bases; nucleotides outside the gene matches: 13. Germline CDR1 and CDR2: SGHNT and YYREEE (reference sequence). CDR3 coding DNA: TGTGCCAGCAGCAACCGGGACAGGTGGGATAGGGAGCAGTACTTC. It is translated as CASSNRDRWDREQYF.